This T cell receptor (beta chain) stems from a study of blood T cell dynamics during melanoma immunotherapy. Time point indicated: week 3, after first cycle of checkpoint inhibitor. The V end was cut by 7 bases, the J end by 5 bases, with 23 bases between. Germline V CDR1 and CDR2: SGHAT, FQNNGV. The length of the CDR3 is 16 residues. Method: immunoSEQ multiplex PCR; TCRdb's copy keeps in-frame clones and lacks some. This repertoire shows about 16,000 clones, 85% to 95% found once; its top ten account for 0.21%. The sample here was effector memory CD8+ T cells from blood, taken from a patient treated with checkpoint blockade. The V gene is TRBV11-2, the J gene TRBJ2-5, with D perhaps matching TRBD2 (5 bases). This TCR came from a human donor with melanoma. Here the CDR3 DNA reads TGTGCCAGCAACACCATTGAGTGGCCCCGGAGGGAGACCCAGTACTTC. It translates to CASNTIEWPRRETQYF.